The sequence of this TCR beta chain was determined in a study of glioma-infiltrating T cells after dendritic cell vaccination. Study overall: Autologous tumor lysate-pulsed dendritic cell vaccination was given between the early 2000s and the early 2010s.

Findings of the study overall: Higher pretreatment TIL content predicted longer progression-free time and survival. Higher TCR clonality did not directly relate to longer survival.

The germline V gene encodes CDR1 SGHNT and CDR2 YYREEE (reference sequence). The trim removed 1 base at V and 7 bases at J, leaving 6 bases unmatched. The CDR3 length is 15 residues. Primers: 60 V beta forward and 13 J beta reverse. Produced via immunoSEQ multiplex PCR; TCRdb's table is partial and in-frame only. The table shows 65,000 to 90,000 clones, with 82% occurring only once. The sample holds one count of this clone. Its antigen is not identified. The TCR sequence derives from a human donor with glioblastoma. The gene calls are TRBV5-4 and TRBJ2-1, with TRBD2 matching over 9 bases. Sequenced material: blood, taken before dendritic cell vaccination. This chain's CDR3 is CASSLIAGEGNEQFF. Written as DNA, the CDR3 is TGTGCCAGCAGCTTGATAGCGGGGGAGGGGAATGAGCAGTTCTTC.